This T cell receptor (beta chain) comes out of a study of T cell repertoires in aging, cancer and after chemotherapy. Overall study: Glioblastoma patients receiving temozolomide-based therapy gave paired samples before and after chemotherapy.

As to this clonotype: Antigen unknown.

TRB rearrangements spanning V, D and J were amplified using mixed TRB-A/B primers. TCRdb re-called the multiplex PCR reads through MiXCR, storing one row per CDR3 protein. The sample gives several thousand distinct CDR3 sequences, approximately 49% of which show up once; 3.5% to 4% is in the top ten. The study's findings and limits: Healthy donors lost TCR diversity with age mainly through richness, cancer patients through richness and evenness. Median generation probability rose over the chemotherapy interval in each cancer cohort, suggesting rebound thymic output.

Peripheral blood genomic DNA, not sorted cells or RNA, was the template. Germline assignment: CDR1 LNHDA and CDR2 SQIVND (reference sequence). The trim removed 5 bases at V and 5 bases at J, leaving 9 bases unmatched. The CDR3 is made up of 15 amino acids. The sequencing sample was made of blood. V gene TRBV19 combines with J gene TRBJ1-1, with 9 bases identical to TRBD1. This TCR derives from a human donor with a solid tumor. The CDR3 protein is CASSAMTGGRTEAFF. Written as DNA, the CDR3 is TGTGCCAGTAGTGCCATGACAGGGGGTAGGACTGAAGCTTTCTTT.